This TCR beta chain was documented in a study of STAT5B mutations in CD4+ large granular lymphocyte leukemia. Study observations and caveats: 8/27 top patient clones versus 2/35 control clones were TRBV06-family. CD4-sorted patient repertoires seemed more clonal than healthy CD4+ repertoires.

Note on this clone: What it binds is not known.

The method was immunoSEQ multiplex PCR; TCRdb's version includes in-frame clones alone and lacks a portion of them. The sample includes some 35,000 clones, approximately 88% of them seen just once. The CDR3 has 17 amino acids. Germline V lookup: CDR1 SGHRS, CDR2 YFSETQ. With V trimmed by 4 bases and J by 1 base, 4 bases remained unmatched. Sequencing input: CD4+ T cells from blood buffy coats. This receptor was obtained from a human donor in good health. The J gene is TRBJ2-6, the V gene TRBV5-1; the match to TRBD1 covers 11 bases. The CDR3 DNA follows: TGCGCCAGCAGCAGGACAGGGGGCCCTTCTGGGGCCAACGTCCTGACTTTC. Its translation is CASSRTGGPSGANVLTF.